This T cell receptor beta chain appears in the sequencing data of a study of T cell responses to AZD1222 COVID-19 vaccine. Overall study results and limits: Clonal diversity was possibly underestimated, and the donors were mostly white British, with more females.

Using immunoSEQ multiplex PCR, the repertoire was profiled, and TCRdb retains in-frame clones only, with some absent. The sample lists about 130,000 clones; approximately 90% were seen once. Second-dose intervals of approximately 4 or approximately 12 weeks were pooled. Germline lookup yields CDR1 LNHDA and CDR2 SQIVND (reference sequence). This CDR3 is 15 amino acids long. Trimming left V 4 bases short and J 4 bases short, with 13 bases between. Details on this clone: Its specificity is not known.

The TCR originated in an adult who received the AZD1222 COVID-19 vaccine. V is TRBV19 and J is TRBJ2-2, with D possibly TRBD1 on 8 matching bases. The sample here was peripheral blood, taken 28 days after the second AZD1222 dose. The CDR3 DNA follows: TGTGCCAGTAGTACTACAGGGGGGGCCACCGGGGAGCTGTTTTTT. It translates to CASSTTGGATGELFF. The whole variable domain, filled in from reference TRBV19 and TRBJ2-2, reads DGGITQSPKYLFRKEGQNVTLSCEQNLNHDAMYWYRQDPGQGLRLIYYSQIVNDFQKGDIAEGYSVSREKKESFPLTVTSAQKNPTAFYLCASSTTGGATGELFFGEGSRLTVL.